Each of the 27 T cell receptor beta chains below was sequenced from the same sample in a study of cytomegalovirus exposure and HLA in healthy donors. The PCR was carried out with 60 Vbeta primers and 13 Jbeta primers. The assay was immunoSEQ multiplex PCR, and TCRdb's table has in-frame clones only and misses some. The repertoire includes tens of thousands of clones, roughly 84% of them detected once, and just under 3% sits in the top ten. Sequences were obtained from PBMCs. The source is a woman in her twenties or thirties in good health and CMV-seronegative.

This clone was detected only a few times. The chain couples TRBV9 to TRBJ2-1, with D possibly being TRBD1 (5 bases). The V end was cut by 0 bases, the J end by 8 bases, with 9 bases between. CDR1 is SGDLS, CDR2 YYNGEE, per germline. The CDR3 sequence is 13 residues long. This CDR3 reads CASSVGGRDEQFF. CDR3 nucleotides: TGTGCCAGCAGCGTAGGAGGCAGGGATGAGCAGTTCTTC.

V gene TRBV29-1 combines with J gene TRBJ2-5, with TRBD1 matching 7 bases. The closer fit of TRBJ2-7 to the DNA end suggests the J call may be wrong. There are 13 residues in the CDR3. Per germline, CDR1 SQVTM and CDR2 ANQGSEA. DNA for the CDR3: TGCAGCGTTGAAGTACAGGGGTACAACGAGCAGTACTTC. This translates into CSVEVQGYNEQYF.

In DNA form, the CDR3 reads TGTGCCAGCAGCCCCTCCTTAATCCCCAGGGACTACGAGCAGTACGTC. This translates into CASSPSLIPRDYEQYV. The chain couples TRBV7-8 to TRBJ2-7; tentative D call: TRBD1 (5 bases). This CDR3 is built from 16 residues. V was clipped by 5 bases and J by 3 bases, with 20 bases between them. Germline V gene lookup returns CDR1 SGHVS and CDR2 FQNEAQ.

The chain employs TRBV4-3 and TRBJ1-1; 8 nucleotides line up with TRBD1. V lost 0 bases to trimming and J lost 1 base; unmatched junction nucleotides: 4. This CDR3 is 16 amino acids long. Germline assignment: CDR1 LGHNA and CDR2 YSLEER. The CDR3 protein is CASSQDWTGTNTEAFF. The CDR3 region has the DNA TGCGCCAGCAGCCAAGATTGGACAGGGACGAACACTGAAGCTTTCTTT.

V gene TRBV9 combines with J gene TRBJ1-2; 8 nucleotides line up with TRBD1. Germline V CDR1 and CDR2: SGDLS, YYNGEE. V lost 4 bases and J lost 4; bases outside the gene matches: 9. The CDR3 extends over 15 amino acids. This CDR3 reads CASSSPYRGSYGYTF. DNA for the CDR3: TGTGCCAGCAGCTCCCCATACAGGGGGAGCTATGGCTACACCTTC.

V and J are TRBV10-3 and TRBJ1-5; 7 positions match TRBD1. Germline V gene lookup returns CDR1 ENHRY and CDR2 SYGVKD. The CDR3 spans 14 residues. The ends lost 6 bases at V and 5 bases at J; junction bases unmatched: 7. CDR3 in DNA: TGTGCCATCAGCCCGACAGGGTCGGATCAGCCCCAGCATTTT. As protein: CAISPTGSDQPQHF.

This clone appeared a single time. This rearrangement joins TRBV9 to TRBJ1-6, with TRBD1 identical over 8 bases. The CDR3 has 15 residues. The germline gives CDR1 SGDLS, CDR2 YYNGEE. J lost 4 bases, V lost 3 bases, and 3 bases had no gene match. The CDR3 sequence: CASSAGTGYNSPLHF. The DNA of the CDR3 is TGTGCCAGCAGCGCCGGGACAGGTTATAATTCACCCCTCCACTTT. Based on the CDR3 plus reference TRBV9 and TRBJ1-6, the full variable domain is DSGVTQTPKHLITATGQRVTLRCSPRSGDLSVYWYQQSLDQGLQFLIQYYNGEERAKGNILERFSAQQFPDLHSELNLSSLELGDSALYFCASSAGTGYNSPLHFGNGTRLTVT.

V usage is TRBV5-1 and J usage is TRBJ1-6, with a possible D match to TRBD1 (6 bases). The germline V and J ends were trimmed by 0 bases and 7 bases, with 8 bases remaining between them. The germline gives CDR1 SGHRS, CDR2 YFSETQ. The CDR3 extends over 14 amino acids. The CDR3 region has the DNA TGCGCCAGCAGCTTGGGACAGGAAAATTCACCCCTCCACTTT. This translates into CASSLGQENSPLHF.

To note about this clone: Its ends do not fully match the called genes, so a read error is possible. The rearrangement links TRBV7-9 to TRBJ2-1, with D possibly matching TRBD2 (6 bases). Germline V lookup: CDR1 SEHNR, CDR2 FQNEAQ (reference sequence). This CDR3 is 12 amino acids long. CDR3 coding DNA: TGTTCCAGCGGGCTAAGTACCAATGAGCAGTTCTTC. Its protein product is CSSGLSTNEQFF.

The chain joins TRBV7-2 to TRBJ1-2; possibly TRBD1 for D (5 bases). In germline, CDR1 is SGHTA, CDR2 FQGNSA. With 0 bases removed from V and 2 bases from J, the gap between germline ends came to 10 bases. The CDR3 has 15 amino acids. The CDR3 DNA follows: TGTGCCAGCAGCTTAGCGTCAGGGTCAAACTATGGCTACACCTTC. This codes for CASSLASGSNYGYTF.

V gene TRBV7-2 combines with J gene TRBJ2-7; 8 positions agree with TRBD2. Unmatched junction bases numbered 9, after V lost 5 bases and J lost 9 bases. Germline V lookup: CDR1 SGHTA, CDR2 FQGNSA. The CDR3 runs 13 residues. This chain's CDR3 is CASSLAGGRGQYV. The CDR3 DNA reads TGTGCCAGCAGCCTCGCGGGGGGCCGGGGGCAGTACGTC.

This clone turned up a few times. This chain connects TRBV7-2 to TRBJ2-1; the match to TRBD2 covers 10 bases. The V gene's germline CDR1 is SGHTA and CDR2 FQGNSA. The CDR3 is made up of 15 amino acids. Trimming took 6 bases from V and 3 from J; bases not matched to a gene: 5. CDR3 DNA: TGTGCCAGCAGGATAGCGGGGGGTATCTACAATGAGCAGTTCTTC. This sequence encodes CASRIAGGIYNEQFF.

Written as DNA, the CDR3 is TGTGCCAGCAGCCGATGGACTAGCGGGGGGACCGGGGAGCTGTTTTTT. Translating gives CASSRWTSGGTGELFF. The genes are TRBV7-2 and TRBJ2-2; 14 bases match TRBD2. Germline loops: CDR1 SGHTA, CDR2 FQGNSA. The CDR3 is 16 residues long. With 5 bases clipped from V and 5 bases from J, the junction kept 4 bases outside the gene matches.

The chain combines TRBV2 with TRBJ2-2, with 8 bases matching TRBD2. The V segment lost 0 bases and the J segment 5 bases; nucleotides outside the gene matches: 5. CDR1 is SNHLY, CDR2 FYNNEI, per germline. The length of the CDR3 is 16 residues. CDR3 region: CASSEAVSGGTGELFF. CDR3 nucleotide sequence: TGTGCCAGCAGTGAAGCTGTAAGCGGGGGAACCGGGGAGCTGTTTTTT.

The V gene is TRBV6-5, the J gene TRBJ2-7; the match to TRBD1 covers 9 bases. The V gene's germline CDR1 is MNHEY and CDR2 SVGAGI. The CDR3 totals 14 residues. Trimming took 6 bases from V and 3 from J; bases not matched to a gene: 6. Here the CDR3 DNA reads TGTGCCAGCAGCTGGGGACAGGGATACTACGAGCAGTACTTC. This sequence encodes CASSWGQGYYEQYF.

The rearrangement links TRBV12-5 to TRBJ2-3; unclear D gene. This CDR3 is built from 16 residues. Germline V lookup: CDR1 LGHNT, CDR2 FRNRAP. Trimming left V 0 bases short and J 0 bases short, with 10 bases between. CDR3 in DNA: TGTGCTAGTGGTTTGGTAACCAGTCCTAGCACAGATACGCAGTATTTT. This encodes CASGLVTSPSTDTQYF.

The genes are TRBV4-3 and TRBJ2-7, with 9 nucleotides matching TRBD1. Trimming took 0 bases from V and 7 from J; bases not matched to a gene: 16. The CDR3 length is 18 residues. CDR1 LGHNA and CDR2 YSLEER come from the germline V gene. The CDR3 spells CASSQEDHRGLGGREQYF. CDR3 in DNA: TGCGCCAGCAGCCAAGAAGACCACAGGGGGCTTGGGGGCAGAGAGCAGTACTTC.

This chain joins TRBV7-2 and TRBJ2-3; D might be TRBD2 (5 bases). Germline loops: CDR1 SGHTA, CDR2 FQGNSA. The CDR3 loop spans 15 amino acids. Trimming stripped 5 bases from V and 2 bases from J, with 14 bases between. CDR3 region: CASSPSSYYTDTQYF. DNA of the CDR3: TGTGCCAGCAGCCCATCTAGCTATTACACAGATACGCAGTATTTT.

V gene TRBV2 combines with J gene TRBJ2-2, with a weak D call TRBD1 (6 bases). The germline CDR1 and CDR2 sequences are SNHLY and FYNNEI. The CDR3 length is 13 residues. With 9 bases removed from V and 5 bases from J, the gap between germline ends came to 13 bases. CDR3 DNA sequence: TGTGCCAGAAACAGGGTGGGAACCGGGGAGCTGTTTTTT. Its protein is CARNRVGTGELFF.

This chain uses TRBV2 with TRBJ1-6, with TRBD1 matching 8 bases. This CDR3 contains 15 residues. Germline V gene sequence: CDR1 SNHLY, CDR2 FYNNEI. V was pared by 6 bases and J by 7 bases, with 8 bases of the junction left unmatched. The CDR3 spells CASRERQGPNSPLHF. The CDR3 DNA sequence: TGTGCCAGCAGAGAGAGACAGGGGCCGAATTCACCCCTCCACTTT.

The chain couples TRBV7-2 to TRBJ1-2; 8 nucleotides align to TRBD1. The length of the CDR3 is 16 residues. Germline lookup yields CDR1 SGHTA and CDR2 FQGNSA. V shed 1 base, J shed 8 bases, and the junction held 12 bases outside the gene matches. CDR3 DNA: TGTGCCAGCAGCTTAGGGGGGGCAGGGGGCGAGAAAGGCTACACCTTC. Its protein product is CASSLGGAGGEKGYTF.

This clone has only one observation. The chain links TRBV27 to TRBJ2-6; 7 bases are a match to TRBD1. CDR1 is MNHEY, CDR2 SMNVEV, per germline (reference sequence). The CDR3 length is 15 residues. Losses at the gene ends were 5 bases for V and 4 bases for J; bases not matched to a gene: 5. The CDR3 DNA sequence: TGTGCCAGCAGTCACAGGGGATCAGGGGCCAACGTCCTGACTTTC. This gives the protein CASSHRGSGANVLTF.

The chain employs TRBV7-2 and TRBJ2-1; D might be TRBD1 (5 bases). V was shortened by 7 bases and J by 8 bases, with 9 bases between the two germline ends. The CDR3 is 11 amino acids. CDR1 SGHTA and CDR2 FQGNSA come from the germline V gene. CDR3 nucleotide sequence: TGTGCCAGCAATCAGGGTCATGAGCAGTTCTTC. The encoded protein is CASNQGHEQFF.

This clone was recorded a few times. The chain links TRBV4-2 to TRBJ1-2, with 7 bases that match TRBD1. This CDR3 region has 14 residues. With V trimmed by 0 bases and J by 4 bases, 2 bases remained unmatched. Germline CDR1 reads LGHNA; CDR2 reads YNFKEQ. Written as DNA, the CDR3 is TGTGCCAGCAGCCAAGAGGGACAGACCTATGGCTACACCTTC. Residues: CASSQEGQTYGYTF.

The V call is TRBV5-5, the J call TRBJ1-1; tentatively, D is TRBD1 (6 bases). Germline lookup yields CDR1 SGHKS and CDR2 YYEKEE (reference sequence). The CDR3 has 14 residues. The V and J ends lost 5 bases and 5 bases respectively, with 16 bases between them. The CDR3 loop reads CASSFSGAGTEAFF. DNA of the CDR3: TGTGCCAGCAGTTTTTCAGGGGCCGGAACTGAAGCTTTCTTT.

The rearrangement uses TRBV27 and TRBJ1-5; D unresolved. V lost 6 bases, J lost 2 bases, and 8 bases lay in between. There are 13 residues in the CDR3. Germline V gives CDR1 MNHEY, CDR2 SMNVEV (reference sequence). The DNA for the CDR3 is TGTGCCAGCAGGGGAGGCGGCAATCAGCCCCAGCATTTT. It is translated as CASRGGGNQPQHF.

This clone was counted a few times. The J gene is TRBJ2-1, the V gene TRBV7-2; 7 nucleotides align to TRBD2. Germline-derived CDR1 and CDR2 are SGHTA and FQGNSA. This CDR3 contains 13 residues. Trimming removed 7 bases from V and 6 bases from J; junction bases left unmatched: 6. The CDR3 loop reads CASISGLVNEQFF. The CDR3 DNA is TGTGCCAGCATCTCCGGACTAGTCAATGAGCAGTTCTTC.